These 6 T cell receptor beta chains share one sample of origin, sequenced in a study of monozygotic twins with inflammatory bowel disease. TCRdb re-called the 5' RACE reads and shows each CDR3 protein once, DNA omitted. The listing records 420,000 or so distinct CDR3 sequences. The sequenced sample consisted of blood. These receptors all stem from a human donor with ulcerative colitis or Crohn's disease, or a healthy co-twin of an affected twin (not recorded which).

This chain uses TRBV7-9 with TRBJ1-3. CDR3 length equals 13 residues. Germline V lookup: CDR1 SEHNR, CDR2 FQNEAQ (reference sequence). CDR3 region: CASSFYMGNTIYF.

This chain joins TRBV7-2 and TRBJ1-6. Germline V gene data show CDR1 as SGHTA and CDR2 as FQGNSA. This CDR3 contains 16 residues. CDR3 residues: CASSQNPFNMNSPLHF.

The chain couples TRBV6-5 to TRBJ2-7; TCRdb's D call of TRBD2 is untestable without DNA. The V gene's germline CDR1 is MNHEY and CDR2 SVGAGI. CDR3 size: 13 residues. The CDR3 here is CASGGFPAYEQYF.

CDR3 amino acids: CASSRVSNYGYTF. The V and J genes are TRBV12-3 or TRBV12-4 and TRBJ1-2; there is no DNA to check the TCRdb D call of TRBD1. This CDR3 is built from 13 residues.

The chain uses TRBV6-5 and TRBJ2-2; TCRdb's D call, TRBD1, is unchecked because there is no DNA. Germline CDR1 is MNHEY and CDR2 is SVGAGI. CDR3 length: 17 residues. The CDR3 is CASSYSVGAGNTGELFF.

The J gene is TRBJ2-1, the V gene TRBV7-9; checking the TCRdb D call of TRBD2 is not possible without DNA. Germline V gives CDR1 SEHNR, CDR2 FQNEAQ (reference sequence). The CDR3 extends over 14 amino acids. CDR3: CASSFGGGFNEQFF.